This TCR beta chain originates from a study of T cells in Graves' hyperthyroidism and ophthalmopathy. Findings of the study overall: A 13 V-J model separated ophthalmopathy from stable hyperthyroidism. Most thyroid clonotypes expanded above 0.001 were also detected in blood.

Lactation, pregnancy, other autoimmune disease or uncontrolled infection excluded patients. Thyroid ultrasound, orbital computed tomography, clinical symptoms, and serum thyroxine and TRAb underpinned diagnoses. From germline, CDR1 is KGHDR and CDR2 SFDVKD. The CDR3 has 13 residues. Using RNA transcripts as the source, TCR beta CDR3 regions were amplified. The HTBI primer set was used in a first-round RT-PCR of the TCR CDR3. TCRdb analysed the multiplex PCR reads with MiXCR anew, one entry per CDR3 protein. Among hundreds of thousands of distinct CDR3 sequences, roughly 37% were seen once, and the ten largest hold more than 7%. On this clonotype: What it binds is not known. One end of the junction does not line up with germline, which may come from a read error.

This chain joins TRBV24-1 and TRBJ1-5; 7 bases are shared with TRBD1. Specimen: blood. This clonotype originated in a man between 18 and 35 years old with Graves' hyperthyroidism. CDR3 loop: CASSLSTGVPQHF. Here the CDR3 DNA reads TGTGCCAGCAGTTTATCCACAGGGGTGCCCCAGCATTTT.